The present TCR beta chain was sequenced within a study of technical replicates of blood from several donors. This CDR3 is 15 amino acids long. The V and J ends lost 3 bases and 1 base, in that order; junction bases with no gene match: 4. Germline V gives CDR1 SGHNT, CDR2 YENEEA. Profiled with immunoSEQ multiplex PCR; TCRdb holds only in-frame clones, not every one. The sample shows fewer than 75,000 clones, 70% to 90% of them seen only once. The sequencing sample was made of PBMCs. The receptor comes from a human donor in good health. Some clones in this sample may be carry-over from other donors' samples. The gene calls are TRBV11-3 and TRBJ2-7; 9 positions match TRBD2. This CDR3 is CASSFAGGPSYEQYF. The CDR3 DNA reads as TGTGCCAGCAGCTTCGCGGGAGGGCCTTCCTACGAGCAGTACTTC. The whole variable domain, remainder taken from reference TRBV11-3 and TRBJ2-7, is EAGVVQSPRYKIIEKKQPVAFWCNPISGHNTLYWYLQNLGQGPELLIRYENEEAVDDSQLPKDRFSAERLKGVDSTLKIQPAELGDSAVYLCASSFAGGPSYEQYFGPGTRLTVT.